The next 9 T cell receptor beta chains were all read from a single sample in a study of tumor-infiltrating lymphocytes in oesophageal squamous cell carcinoma. TCRdb re-called the PCR reads with MiXCR, one entry per CDR3 protein. The sample contains about 14,000 distinct CDR3 sequences, roughly half of which appear only once. Input material: blood. Receptors were obtained from a male donor with esophageal squamous cell carcinoma.

The chain has TRBV27 and TRBJ1-5; D is undetermined. Looked up from germline, CDR1 is MNHEY and CDR2 is SMNVEV (reference sequence). V was cut by 8 bases and J by 9 bases, with 8 bases left in between. The CDR3 totals 10 residues. CDR3 protein: CASGVGPQHF. The DNA for the CDR3 is TGTGCCAGCGGGGTGGGGCCCCAGCATTTT.

There are many counts of this clonotype. CDR3 DNA: TGCGCCAGCAGCTTAGGCCCCCCCCTCCGCGGGGGGATTATTTTGAGCTCCTACAATGAGCAGTTCTTC. The encoded protein is CASSLGPPLRGGIILSSYNEQFF. The rearrangement links TRBV5-1 to TRBJ2-1; TRBD2 aligns across 8 bases. The CDR3 totals 23 residues. Trimming at V came to 2 bases and at J to 0 bases, leaving 25 bases not matched to a gene. Germline values: CDR1 SGHRS, CDR2 YFSETQ.

This clonotype appeared many times. The gene calls are TRBV6-4 and TRBJ2-1, with unresolved D. The DNA matches TRBJ2-7 better at its end, which makes the J call doubtful. Looked up from germline, CDR1 is MRHNA and CDR2 is SNTAGT. The CDR3 covers 12 residues. In nucleotides, the CDR3 is TGTGCCAGCCCCTCATTTGACAATGAGCAGTACTTC. This gives the protein CASPSFDNEQYF.

This clonotype was observed at least ten times. The rearrangement joins TRBV6-1 to TRBJ2-3; D possibly corresponds to TRBD2 (5 bases). CDR3 size: 13 residues. V lost 7 bases to trimming and J lost 5 bases, with 13 bases between them. Looked up from germline, CDR1 is MNHNS and CDR2 is SASEGT. The CDR3 DNA follows: TGTGCCAGCACCCGGGGATCCATAGATACGCAGTATTTT. Protein product: CASTRGSIDTQYF.

Note on this clonotype: The conserved phenylalanine or tryptophan normally closing the CDR3 is absent here, so this likely arose from a read error. The DNA is omitted, as the CDR3 cannot be located on it reliably, and the CDR3 follows TCRdb's listing. The chain is built from TRBV11-3 and TRBJ2-5; whether TRBD1, the table's D call, matches the DNA was not checked. Germline assignment: CDR1 SGHNT and CDR2 YENEEA. The CDR3 is 17 amino acids in total, end residues counted. The CDR3 sequence: CASSRRTGGNSPLHFGN.

J is TRBJ2-1 and V is TRBV7-6; tentative D call: TRBD2 (6 bases). Trimming shortened V by 5 bases and J by 10 bases, and 15 bases separated the two germline ends. The CDR3 extends over 13 amino acids. CDR1 and CDR2 from the germline V gene are SGHVS and FNYEAQ. The CDR3 region is CASSPSAKGEQFF. The CDR3 nucleotides are TGTGCCAGCAGCCCTAGCGCGAAGGGCGAGCAGTTCTTC.

This clonotype was counted many times. This chain joins TRBV6-1 and TRBJ2-7; 7 bases map to TRBD2. This CDR3 has 14 residues. Germline loops: CDR1 MNHNS, CDR2 SASEGT. Trimming at V came to 5 bases and at J to 3 bases, leaving 7 bases not matched to a gene. The CDR3 here is CASSKDGRFYEQYF. In nucleotides, the CDR3 is TGTGCCAGCAGTAAGGACGGGAGGTTCTACGAGCAGTACTTC.

This clonotype was seen repeatedly, ten times or more. This chain connects TRBV6-6 to TRBJ1-3; 7 nucleotides match TRBD1. Unmatched junction bases numbered 10, after V lost 2 bases and J lost 3 bases. The germline V gene encodes CDR1 MNHNY and CDR2 SVGAGI (reference sequence). This CDR3 contains 17 residues. Here the CDR3 DNA reads TGTGCCAGCAGTTACACCGCCCCGACAGGGAGTGGAAACACCATATATTTT. As protein: CASSYTAPTGSGNTIYF.

This sequence joins TRBV7-2 and TRBJ2-3; D uncertain. This CDR3 is 13 amino acids long. Germline V gene sequence: CDR1 SGHTA, CDR2 FQGNSA. The V end was cut by 4 bases, the J end by 3 bases, with 8 bases between. The CDR3 sequence is CASSSLDTDTQYF. The CDR3 DNA sequence: TGTGCCAGCAGCTCTTTGGATACAGATACGCAGTATTTT.